The T cell receptor (beta chain) under discussion was sequenced for a study of T cells after yellow fever vaccination. Background on the study: It was SMART-Seq v4 Ultra Low Input that prepared the fractions with low cell numbers.

In the case of this clonotype: Its cognate antigen is unknown.

Trimming cost V 6 bases and J 3 bases; bases outside gene matches: 5. The CDR3 is 15 amino acids. Germline V gene sequence: CDR1 LNHDA, CDR2 SQIVND (reference sequence). Study-wide points: After the booster, 96% of CD4 and approximately 90% of CD8 primary-response clones were re-detected.

TCRdb analysed the 5' RACE reads with MiXCR anew, one entry per CDR3 protein. The sample shows around 590,000 distinct CDR3 sequences, 10% to 15% of them seen only once. Sequences were derived from PBMCs, sampled on the day of the yellow fever booster vaccination. The chain carries TRBV19 and TRBJ2-3; 11 bases agree with TRBD2. The TCR was taken from a man aged 25 to 45 who received the YFV17D yellow fever vaccine. This CDR3 is CASRETSGKTDTQYF. The CDR3 nucleotides read TGTGCCAGTAGGGAGACTAGCGGGAAAACAGATACGCAGTATTTT.